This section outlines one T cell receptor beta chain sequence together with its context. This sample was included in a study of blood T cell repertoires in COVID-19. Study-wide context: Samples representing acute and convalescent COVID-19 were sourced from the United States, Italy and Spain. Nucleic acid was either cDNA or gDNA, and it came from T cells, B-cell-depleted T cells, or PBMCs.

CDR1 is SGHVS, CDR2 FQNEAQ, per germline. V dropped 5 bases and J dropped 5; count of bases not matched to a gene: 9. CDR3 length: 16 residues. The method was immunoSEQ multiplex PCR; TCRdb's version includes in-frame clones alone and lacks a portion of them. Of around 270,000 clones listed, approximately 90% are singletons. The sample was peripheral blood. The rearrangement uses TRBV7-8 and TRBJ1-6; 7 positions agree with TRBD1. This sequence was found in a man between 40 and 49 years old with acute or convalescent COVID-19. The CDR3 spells CASSTSGQANNSPLHF. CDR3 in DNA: TGTGCCAGCAGCACCTCCGGACAGGCGAATAATTCACCCCTCCACTTT.